The clone carrying this T cell receptor (beta chain) was observed a handful of times. The antigen remains undetermined. Alongside a J-beta primer mix, a sample-barcoded 5' primer served in a second PCR lasting about 7 to 11 cycles. TCRdb reanalysed the 5' RACE reads using MiXCR and keeps one entry per CDR3 protein. Of hundreds of thousands of distinct CDR3 sequences detected, less than 60% appear once; the ten largest clones hold approximately 18%. The sample is drawn from a study of blood T cells in healthy people across ages. The V end was cut by 8 bases, the J end by 2 bases, with 10 bases between. The length of the CDR3 is 12 residues. The germline V gene encodes CDR1 MNHNY and CDR2 SVGAGI (reference sequence). Study-level findings and limits: In long-lived donors, naive CD4+ cell counts and diversity exceeded those of aged donors.

Isolating PBMCs gave at least 6 million of these cells per sample. The amount of total RNA extracted per sample was at least 5.5 micrograms. This TCR came from an older man in good health. The gene calls are TRBV6-6 and TRBJ2-7; D gene unclear. The source material was blood. For the CDR3, the DNA is TGTGCCAGCTCTTCTAGAGCCTACGAGCAGTACTTC. Translated, it gives CASSSRAYEQYF.